These 9 T cell receptor beta chains came from one sample sequenced in a study of molecular identifiers for immune sequencing clone quantification. TCRdb fed the PCR reads into MiXCR, producing one record per CDR3 protein. Seen here are about 640,000 distinct CDR3 sequences, nearly 20% observed once, and the top ten hold roughly 0.85%. What was sequenced was naive CD8+ T cells from blood, with Jurkat cell RNA spiked in. The subset here: FACS-sorted CD8+CD4-CCR7+CD45RA+ naive T cells. These TCRs come from a human donor in good health. Some libraries in this study had Jurkat cell RNA spiked in.

There are many counts of this clonotype. V is TRBV4-1 and J is TRBJ1-1, with D possibly matching TRBD1 (5 bases). This CDR3 is built from 14 residues. The germline gives CDR1 MGHRA, CDR2 YSYEKL. Trimming stripped 7 bases from V and 2 bases from J, with 14 bases between. CDR3 residues: CASTLGGDNTEAFF. Here the CDR3 DNA reads TGCGCCAGCACCCTGGGGGGGGACAACACTGAAGCTTTCTTT.

The chain carries TRBV25-1 and TRBJ2-2; D may be TRBD1 (6 bases). Germline V CDR1 and CDR2: MGHDK, SYGVNS. The germline V and J ends were trimmed by 7 bases and 7 bases, with 19 bases remaining between them. The CDR3 is 15 residues long. DNA for the CDR3: TGTGCCAGCAATAGAATAGGGGACATAAGCGGGGAGCTGTTTTTT. Translation: CASNRIGDISGELFF.

Worth noting for this clonotype: With a much larger clone just one base away, this may be a read error. CDR3 protein: CATSFETGGGETQYF. CDR3 coding DNA: TGTGCCACCAGCTTTGAGACAGGGGGCGGTGAGACCCAGTACTTC. The chain carries TRBV5-3 and TRBJ2-5; TRBD1 agrees at 10 bases. TRBV5-3 is an open reading frame, and its role is uncertain. V was pared by 9 bases and J by 5 bases, with 13 bases of the junction left unmatched. The CDR3 is 15 amino acids.

This clonotype was detected only a few times. With a much larger clone just one base away, this may be a read error. The chain joins TRBV27 to TRBJ2-7; D ambiguous. The CDR3 loop spans 13 amino acids. Germline V lookup: CDR1 MNHEY, CDR2 SMNVEV (reference sequence). The DNA of the CDR3 is TGTGCCAGCAGTTTTGCCCTGGGGTACGGGCAGTACTTC. It yields the protein CASSFALGYGQYF.

This clonotype was found many times. The V gene is TRBV6-5, the J gene TRBJ2-7; D possibly uses TRBD1 or TRBD2 (5 bases each). The CDR3 consists of 14 residues. With 4 bases removed from V and 6 bases from J, the gap between germline ends came to 16 bases. Looked up from germline, CDR1 is MNHEY and CDR2 is SVGAGI. The CDR3 loop is CASSFQGFEGEQYF. As DNA, the CDR3 is TGTGCCAGCAGTTTCCAGGGATTCGAGGGCGAGCAGTACTTC.

On this clonotype: A clone one base away is much larger, so this may be a read error. V and J are TRBV28 and TRBJ2-3, with 7 positions matching TRBD2. The germline V gene has CDR1 MDHEN and CDR2 SYDVKM. The length of the CDR3 is 19 residues. The CDR3 DNA reads as TGTGCCGGCAGTTTGCTCGGACTAGGAAGGGGCGAGGGTGCAGATACGCAGTATTTT. It translates to CAGSLLGLGRGEGADTQYF.

There are a few counts of this clonotype. Likely a read error: the CDR3 ends without its conserved phenylalanine or tryptophan. The chain combines TRBV28 with TRBJ1-1, with D tentatively TRBD1 (6 bases). The CDR3 sequence is 14 residues long. Germline V gene sequence: CDR1 MDHEN, CDR2 SYDVKM. V lost 3 bases and J lost 0, with 8 bases in between. CDR3 nucleotide sequence: TGTGCCAGCAGTTTCAGGGGTTTGAACACTGAAGCTTTCCTT. Encoded protein: CASSFRGLNTEAFL.

In the case of this clonotype: This is likely a read error, given that the CDR3 carries no conserved phenylalanine or tryptophan at its end. The J gene is TRBJ2-1, the V gene TRBV9; 8 nucleotides line up with TRBD2. Trimming removed 2 bases from V and 4 bases from J; junction bases left unmatched: 5. The CDR3 runs to 15 residues. The V gene's germline CDR1 is SGDLS and CDR2 YYNGEE. The DNA of the CDR3 is TGTGCCAGCAGCGTGAGCGGGAGCCCATACAATGAGCAGTTCCTC. It is translated as CASSVSGSPYNEQFL.

This clonotype appeared a single time. The chain combines TRBV27 with TRBJ2-7; D might be TRBD1 (6 bases). V lost 4 bases, J lost 6 bases, and 16 bases lay in between. Germline V gene data show CDR1 as MNHEY and CDR2 as SMNVEV (reference sequence). The CDR3 contains 14 residues. DNA of the CDR3: TGTGCCAGCAGTTCCTCGGTTGGGGGCTGCGAGCAGTACTTC. Encoded protein: CASSSSVGGCEQYF.